Shown below are 15 T cell receptor beta chains from a single sample sequenced in a study of cytomegalovirus exposure and HLA in healthy donors. Vbeta (60) and Jbeta (13) primers were used in the PCR. Repertoires were generated with immunoSEQ multiplex PCR, while TCRdb's copy carries only in-frame clones and drops some. The sample consists of around 78,000 clones, 84% of them appearing once. The sequencing sample was made of PBMCs. These receptors came from a woman aged 45 to 65 in good health and CMV-seronegative.

There are a few counts of this clone. J is TRBJ2-1 and V is TRBV11-2; 9 bases align to TRBD2. The length of the CDR3 is 16 residues. Looked up from germline, CDR1 is SGHAT and CDR2 is FQNNGV. V lost 4 bases to trimming and J lost 3 bases; unmatched junction nucleotides: 7. CDR3 loop: CASSSVLAGSYNEQFF. CDR3 DNA: TGTGCCAGCAGCTCCGTTCTAGCGGGAAGCTACAATGAGCAGTTCTTC.

J is TRBJ1-5 and V is TRBV19, with TRBD1 matching 7 bases. J gave up 5 bases and V 5 bases, and 3 bases lay outside the gene matches. Germline V gene lookup returns CDR1 LNHDA and CDR2 SQIVND (reference sequence). The length of the CDR3 is 13 residues. This CDR3 reads CASSSTGHQPQHF. The CDR3 bases are TGTGCCAGTAGTTCGACAGGGCATCAGCCCCAGCATTTT.

The V call is TRBV19, the J call TRBJ1-1, with 9 bases fitting TRBD1. The V gene's germline CDR1 is LNHDA and CDR2 SQIVND (reference sequence). The V and J ends lost 2 bases and 5 bases, in that order; junction bases with no gene match: 3. The CDR3 has 14 residues. The chain's CDR3 is CASSIIQGATEAFF. Here the CDR3 DNA reads TGTGCCAGTAGTATAATACAGGGGGCAACTGAAGCTTTCTTT.

The chain combines TRBV6-5 with TRBJ1-5; unclear D gene. CDR1 is MNHEY, CDR2 SVGAGI, per germline. This CDR3 has 13 residues. Trimming pared 0 bases from V and 6 bases from J, leaving 6 bases between. The CDR3 sequence is CASSYSSRQPQHF. The CDR3 DNA reads as TGTGCCAGCAGTTACTCGTCTCGTCAGCCCCAGCATTTT.

This clone was detected only once. The chain carries TRBV6-1 and TRBJ2-7; 8 nucleotides line up with TRBD2. The CDR3 runs to 15 residues. V trimming: 5 bases; J trimming: 0 bases; junction bases outside the gene matches: 6. Germline lookup yields CDR1 MNHNS and CDR2 SASEGT. CDR3 coding DNA: TGTGCCAGCAGTCCCCCCGGGGGGGGCTCCTACGAGCAGTACTTC. Its translation is CASSPPGGGSYEQYF.

V and J are TRBV5-1 and TRBJ1-1; the D is unclear. This CDR3 spans 14 amino acids. Germline CDR1 reads SGHRS; CDR2 reads YFSETQ. V was shortened by 1 base and J by 1 base, with 8 bases between the two germline ends. For the CDR3, the DNA is TGCGCCAGCAGCTTGTACGCGGGGAACACTGAAGCTTTCTTT. Amino acids: CASSLYAGNTEAFF.

The J gene is TRBJ1-5, the V gene TRBV27; D is possibly TRBD1 (6 bases). CDR1 is MNHEY and CDR2 is SMNVEV in the germline V gene (reference sequence). The CDR3 sequence is 14 residues long. The germline V and J ends were trimmed by 5 bases and 0 bases, with 8 bases remaining between them. The CDR3 nucleotides read TGTGCCAGCAGTCAGGGGAGTAGCAATCAGCCCCAGCATTTT. Residues: CASSQGSSNQPQHF.

The chain carries TRBV5-1 and TRBJ2-2; 7 positions match TRBD2. This CDR3 region has 14 residues. Germline loops: CDR1 SGHRS, CDR2 YFSETQ. V lost 3 bases to trimming and J lost 2 bases; unmatched junction nucleotides: 1. The CDR3 sequence is CASSWDYNTGELFF. In DNA form, the CDR3 reads TGCGCCAGCAGCTGGGACTACAACACCGGGGAGCTGTTTTTT.

The chain carries TRBV10-3 and TRBJ2-1; maybe TRBD1 (6 bases). CDR1 and CDR2 from the germline V gene are ENHRY and SYGVKD. This CDR3 contains 14 residues. Between the trimmed V and J ends, which lost 6 bases and 5 bases, there was a span of 14 bases. CDR3: CAISRVEGDNEQFF. The CDR3 DNA reads TGTGCCATCAGCAGGGTCGAGGGGGACAATGAGCAGTTCTTC.

The rearrangement links TRBV7-2 to TRBJ2-1; D is ambiguous. The germline V and J ends were trimmed by 5 bases and 3 bases, with 11 bases remaining between them. The CDR3 sequence is 14 residues long. Germline V lookup: CDR1 SGHTA, CDR2 FQGNSA. The CDR3 region is CASSPRQIYNEQFF. For the CDR3, the DNA is TGTGCCAGCAGCCCCCGACAAATCTACAATGAGCAGTTCTTC.

The rearrangement links TRBV28 to TRBJ2-7; TRBD2 matches at 10 bases. CDR1 is MDHEN and CDR2 is SYDVKM in the germline V gene. This CDR3 is built from 15 residues. The V gene end was trimmed by 5 bases and the J gene end by 0 bases; junction bases not matched to a gene: 4. CDR3 protein: CASSRTSGSSYEQYF. CDR3 nucleotide sequence: TGTGCCAGCAGTCGGACTAGCGGAAGCTCCTACGAGCAGTACTTC.

This CDR3 is CASSDRGAQYF. The CDR3 coding sequence is TGTGCCAGCAGTGACCGGGGTGCGCAGTATTTT. V and J are TRBV2 and TRBJ2-3; D possibly corresponds to TRBD2 (5 bases). The CDR3 is made up of 11 amino acids. With 3 bases removed from V and 10 bases from J, the gap between germline ends came to 8 bases. Germline assignment: CDR1 SNHLY and CDR2 FYNNEI.

This chain joins TRBV19 and TRBJ1-1; D perhaps matches TRBD1 (6 bases). The germline CDR1 and CDR2 sequences are LNHDA and SQIVND (reference sequence). CDR3 length: 14 residues. V was clipped by 2 bases and J by 6 bases, with 13 bases between them. The CDR3 DNA follows: TGTGCCAGTAGTATACGGGGGGCGCGTCCTGAAGCTTTCTTT. Encoded protein: CASSIRGARPEAFF.

The rearrangement joins TRBV2 to TRBJ2-7, with a tentative D call TRBD1 (7 bases). Trimming took off 1 base at V and 3 bases at J, with 13 bases between the two ends. The CDR3 covers 15 residues. Germline CDR1 SNHLY, CDR2 FYNNEI. CDR3 DNA sequence: TGTGCCAGCAGTGAAGGGCAGGGGGGAAACTACGAGCAGTACTTC. Amino acids: CASSEGQGGNYEQYF.

The gene calls are TRBV4-3 and TRBJ1-1, with no clear D. The CDR3 length is 13 residues. V dropped 1 base and J dropped 5 bases, with 8 bases sitting between them. In germline, CDR1 is LGHNA, CDR2 YSLEER. The CDR3 is CASSQAAGTEAFF. The CDR3 bases are TGCGCCAGCAGCCAAGCGGCAGGTACTGAAGCTTTCTTT.